These T cell receptor beta chains were read from a single sample in a study of T cells in Graves' hyperthyroidism and ophthalmopathy. Using its own MiXCR run on the multiplex PCR reads, TCRdb lists one record per CDR3 protein. Of hundreds of thousands of distinct CDR3 sequences listed, 45% are singletons. The sample taken for sequencing was peripheral blood or thyroid tissue (not recorded which). Receptors originate from an adult man with Graves' disease, either hyperthyroidism or ophthalmopathy (not recorded which). CDR3s include the opening cysteine and the closing phenylalanine or tryptophan. The D gene is left open where the match is weak.

cdr3_length j_call v_call d_call cdr3_aa
15 TRBJ2-5 TRBV12-3/TRBV12-4 NA CASSGDGGAQETQYF
13 TRBJ1-1 TRBV12-3/TRBV12-4 NA CASSLGHVTEAFF
13 TRBJ1-1 TRBV12-3/TRBV12-4 NA CASSSKPDVEAFF
16 TRBJ1-3 TRBV11-2 TRBD1 CASSPLDRVSGNTIYF
13 TRBJ1-2 TRBV2 NA CASSEDGNYGYTF
14 TRBJ1-6 TRBV7-9 NA CASSAHQLNSPLHF
15 TRBJ1-1 TRBV2 NA CASSDGLGALGEAFF
15 TRBJ1-3 TRBV10-3 NA CAISDGQRSGNTIYF
17 TRBJ1-4 TRBV7-8 NA CASSLIRGRKTNEKLFF
11 TRBJ1-1 TRBV20-1 NA CSARQGFEAFF
19 TRBJ1-4 TRBV7-9 TRBD1 CASSDTGTGAAATNEKLFF
15 TRBJ2-7 TRBV5-1 NA CASSWTGTEKPEQYF
16 TRBJ2-2 TRBV5-6 NA CASSNRGSIRTGELFF
14 TRBJ2-5 TRBV2 NA CASSPGTPSMPQYF
15 TRBJ1-6 TRBV5-5 TRBD1 CASSLSGTENSPLHF
16 TRBJ1-2 TRBV20-1 TRBD1 CSASSLSGGKNYGYTF
14 TRBJ2-2 TRBV20-1 NA CSLTGNRAGGELFF
13 TRBJ1-2 TRBV25-1 TRBD1 CASVGGRGYGYTF
16 TRBJ1-6 TRBV14 NA CASSQVLGFVDSPLHF
14 TRBJ1-1 TRBV29-1 NA CSVEDPSGVTEAFF
12 TRBJ2-7 TRBV29-1 NA CSVAGFGNEQYF
11 TRBJ2-6 TRBV7-8 NA CASSSIYVLTF
18 TRBJ1-5 TRBV10-3 TRBD1 CAISESKGTGNSNQPQHF
15 TRBJ1-2 TRBV6-5 TRBD1 CASSPRSTGERGYTF
14 TRBJ2-5 TRBV15 TRBD2 CATSNGGGQETQYF
14 TRBJ2-7 TRBV12-3/TRBV12-4 TRBD1 CASSQRTGRYEQYF
13 TRBJ1-2 TRBV20-1 NA CSARGVTEDGYTF
14 TRBJ1-6 TRBV7-6 NA CASSFAGGNSPLHF
16 TRBJ1-1 TRBV19 TRBD1 CASSLYSSFGQAEAFF
16 TRBJ2-7 TRBV7-2 NA CASSLVLAGVLYEQYF
13 TRBJ2-7 TRBV6-5 TRBD2 CASMGGSSYEQYF
11 TRBJ2-7 TRBV19 NA CASSNSYEQYF
16 TRBJ1-2 TRBV9 TRBD1 CASSVVDRGRWDGYTF
15 TRBJ1-2 TRBV2 TRBD1 CASSQLTGQDYGYTF
16 TRBJ2-5 TRBV7-9 TRBD1 CASSQPPGQGVETQYF
14 TRBJ2-7 TRBV20-1 TRBD1 CSANGQGSADEQYF
16 TRBJ2-7 TRBV7-8 TRBD2 CASSLVPAGGPNEQYF
15 TRBJ2-7 TRBV12-3/TRBV12-4 TRBD2 CASSRTSGYSYEQYF
14 NA TRBV10-3 TRBD1 CAISTTGNYNEQFF
17 TRBJ2-5 TRBV7-9 TRBD2 CASSQDPAGGLQETQYF
15 NA TRBV7-9 TRBD1 CASSDPGQGMYEQFF
13 TRBJ1-6 TRBV10-3 TRBD1 CASSLGQGIPLHF
11 TRBJ1-3 TRBV10-3 NA CAISVGNTIYF
14 TRBJ2-7 TRBV2 NA CASSQPTGAYEQYF
13 TRBJ2-7 TRBV20-1 NA CSARSGGQGEQYF
14 TRBJ1-5 TRBV10-3 TRBD1 CATSDTGGVQPQHF
14 TRBJ1-6 TRBV2 TRBD1 CASSLLGGNSPLHF
12 TRBJ2-5 TRBV20-1 TRBD1 CSASRGQGTQYF
17 TRBJ2-2 TRBV7-7 TRBD2 CASSLGTSGESTGELFF
15 TRBJ1-1 TRBV19 TRBD1 CASSGAGTANTEAFF
14 TRBJ2-6 TRBV9 NA CASSHNSGANVLTF
16 TRBJ1-1 TRBV7-8 NA CASSLEYGPSDTEAFF
17 TRBJ1-5 TRBV2 NA CASRAAMVVDSNQPQHF
15 TRBJ1-6 TRBV15 NA CATSRDPGTNSPLHF
16 TRBJ1-5 TRBV12-3/TRBV12-4 TRBD1 CASSLGGTGYNQPQHF
16 TRBJ2-2 TRBV7-9 TRBD2 CASSDGAAGAVGELFF
17 TRBJ1-5 TRBV7-8 TRBD1 CASSPGQGTLRNQPQHF